Described below is a single T cell receptor beta chain sequence and its context. The CDR3 loop spans 14 amino acids. Between the trimmed V and J ends, which lost 5 bases and 5 bases, there was a span of 15 bases. CDR1 is KGHSH and CDR2 is LQKENI in the germline V gene. These data come from a study of blood T cell repertoires in COVID-19. In the authors' workflow: By means of reference gene primer amplification, nucleated cell counts were estimated. The protocol was immunoSEQ multiplex PCR, while the TCRdb copy is restricted to in-frame clones and leaves out a portion. The DNA was the basis for D and trimming; V, J and clone size are from that table. This sample carries about 88,000 clones, around 90% of them seen once, and the ten largest clones take around 14%.

The origin of this receptor is a male donor with acute or convalescent COVID-19. The chain uses TRBV18 and TRBJ2-5; a possible D gene is TRBD1 (6 bases). Sequenced: peripheral blood. CDR3: CASSGQGILETQYF. DNA of the CDR3: TGTGCCAGCTCAGGCCAGGGGATTTTGGAGACCCAGTACTTC.